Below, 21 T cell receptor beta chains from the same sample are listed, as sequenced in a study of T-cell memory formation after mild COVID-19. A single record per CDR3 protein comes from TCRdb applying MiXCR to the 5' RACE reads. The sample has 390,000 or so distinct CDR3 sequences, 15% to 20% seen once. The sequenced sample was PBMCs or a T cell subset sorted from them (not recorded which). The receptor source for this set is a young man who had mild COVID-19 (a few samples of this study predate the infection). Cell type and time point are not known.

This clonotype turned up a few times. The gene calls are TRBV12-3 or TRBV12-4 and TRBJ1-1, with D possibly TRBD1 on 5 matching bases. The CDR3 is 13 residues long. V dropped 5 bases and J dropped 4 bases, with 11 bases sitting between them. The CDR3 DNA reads TGTGCCAGCAGTGCGACAGCGGGCACTGAAGCTTTCTTT. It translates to CASSATAGTEAFF.

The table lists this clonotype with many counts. CDR3 sequence reads: CATSRAGFNYGYTF. The CDR3 coding sequence is TGTGCCACCAGCAGAGCCGGCTTTAACTATGGCTACACCTTC. The rearrangement links TRBV15 to TRBJ1-2, with D uncertain. This CDR3 has 14 amino acids. Germline loops: CDR1 LNHNV, CDR2 YYDKDF (reference sequence). Trimming took 1 base from V and 1 from J, leaving 7 bases between them.

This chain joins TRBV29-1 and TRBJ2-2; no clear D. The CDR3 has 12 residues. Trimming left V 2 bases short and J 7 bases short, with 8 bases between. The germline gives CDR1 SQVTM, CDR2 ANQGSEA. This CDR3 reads CSVELGSGELFF. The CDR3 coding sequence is TGCAGCGTTGAATTGGGCAGCGGGGAGCTGTTTTTT.

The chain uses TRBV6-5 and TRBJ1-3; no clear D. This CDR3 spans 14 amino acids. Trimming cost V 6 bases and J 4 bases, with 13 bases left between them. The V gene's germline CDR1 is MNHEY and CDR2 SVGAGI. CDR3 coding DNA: TGTGCCAGCAGGTCAACCGATGGGGGAAACACCATATATTTT. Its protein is CASRSTDGGNTIYF.

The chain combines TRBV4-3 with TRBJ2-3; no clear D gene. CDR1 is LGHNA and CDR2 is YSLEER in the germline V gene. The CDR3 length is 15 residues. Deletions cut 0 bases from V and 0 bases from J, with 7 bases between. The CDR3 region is CASSQDFGSTDTQYF. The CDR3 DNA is TGCGCCAGCAGCCAAGATTTTGGCAGCACAGATACGCAGTATTTT.

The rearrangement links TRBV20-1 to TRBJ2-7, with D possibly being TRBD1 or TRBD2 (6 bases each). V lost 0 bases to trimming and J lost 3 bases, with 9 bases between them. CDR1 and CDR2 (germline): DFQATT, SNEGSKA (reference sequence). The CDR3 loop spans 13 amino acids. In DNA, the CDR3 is TGCAGTGCTAGAGACGAGGGGGGCTACGAGCAGTACGTC. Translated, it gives CSARDEGGYEQYV.

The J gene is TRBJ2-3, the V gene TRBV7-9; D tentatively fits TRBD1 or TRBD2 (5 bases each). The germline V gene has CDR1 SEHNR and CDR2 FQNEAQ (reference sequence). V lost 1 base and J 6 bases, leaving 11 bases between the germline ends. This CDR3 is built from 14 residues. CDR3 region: CASSLEGTTDTQYF. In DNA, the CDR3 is TGTGCCAGCAGCTTAGAAGGGACGACGGATACGCAGTATTTT.

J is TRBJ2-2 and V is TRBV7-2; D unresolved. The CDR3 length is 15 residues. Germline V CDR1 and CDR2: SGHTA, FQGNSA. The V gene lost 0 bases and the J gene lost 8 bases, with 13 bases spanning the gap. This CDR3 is CASSLAVSRWGELFF. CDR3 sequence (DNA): TGTGCCAGCAGCTTAGCGGTATCCCGGTGGGGGGAGCTGTTTTTT.

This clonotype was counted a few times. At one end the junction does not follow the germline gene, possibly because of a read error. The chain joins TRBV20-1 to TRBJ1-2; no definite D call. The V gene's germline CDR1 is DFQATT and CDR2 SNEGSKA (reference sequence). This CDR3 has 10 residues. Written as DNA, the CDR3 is TGCAGTGCTAGGACCCCCAACAATCTCTTC. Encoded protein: CSARTPNNLF.

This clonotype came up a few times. CDR3 bases: TGTGCCAGCAGCTTGGGGACAAAGAGGCATGAGCAGTTCTTC. This gives the protein CASSLGTKRHEQFF. The chain is built from TRBV7-6 and TRBJ2-1, with a tentative D call TRBD1 (6 bases). Trimming left V 3 bases short and J 8 bases short, with 14 bases between. The germline V gene has CDR1 SGHVS and CDR2 FNYEAQ. The CDR3 spans 14 residues.

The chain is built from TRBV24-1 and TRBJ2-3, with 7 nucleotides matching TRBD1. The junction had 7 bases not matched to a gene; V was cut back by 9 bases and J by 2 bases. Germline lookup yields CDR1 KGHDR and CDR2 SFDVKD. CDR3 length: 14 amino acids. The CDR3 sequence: CATRATGNTDTQYF. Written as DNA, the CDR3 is TGTGCCACCCGAGCGACAGGGAACACAGATACGCAGTATTTT.

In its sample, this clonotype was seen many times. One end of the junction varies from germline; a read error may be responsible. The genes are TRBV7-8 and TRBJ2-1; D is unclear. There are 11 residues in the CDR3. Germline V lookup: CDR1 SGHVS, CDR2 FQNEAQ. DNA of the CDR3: TGCGCCAGCAGCTTGGTTGATGAGCAGTTCTTC. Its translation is CASSLVDEQFF.

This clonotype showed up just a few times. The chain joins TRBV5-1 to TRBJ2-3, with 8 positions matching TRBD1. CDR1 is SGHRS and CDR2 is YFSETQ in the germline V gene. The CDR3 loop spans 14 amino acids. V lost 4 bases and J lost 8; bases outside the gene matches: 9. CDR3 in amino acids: CASSPGTGLRTQYF. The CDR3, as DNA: TGCGCCAGCAGCCCCGGGACAGGTTTACGTACGCAGTATTTT.

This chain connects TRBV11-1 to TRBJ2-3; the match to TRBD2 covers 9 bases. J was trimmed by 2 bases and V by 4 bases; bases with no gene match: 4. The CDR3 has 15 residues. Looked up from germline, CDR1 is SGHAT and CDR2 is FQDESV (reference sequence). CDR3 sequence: CASSSTSGSTDTQYF. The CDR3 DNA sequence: TGTGCCAGCAGCTCGACTAGCGGTTCCACAGATACGCAGTATTTT.

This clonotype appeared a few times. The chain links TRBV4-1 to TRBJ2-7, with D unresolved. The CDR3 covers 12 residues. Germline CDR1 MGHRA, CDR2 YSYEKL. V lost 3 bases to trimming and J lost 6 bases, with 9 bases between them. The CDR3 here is CASSHLGGEQYV. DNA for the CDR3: TGCGCCAGCAGCCACCTAGGCGGCGAGCAGTACGTC.

The CDR3 is CSAGTGEDGYTF. DNA of the CDR3: TGCAGTGCTGGGACAGGGGAGGATGGCTACACCTTC. The chain employs TRBV20-1 and TRBJ1-2; 10 nucleotides line up with TRBD1. CDR3 length: 12 residues. The germline CDR1 and CDR2 sequences are DFQATT and SNEGSKA (reference sequence). V trimming: 5 bases; J trimming: 6 bases; junction bases outside the gene matches: 3.

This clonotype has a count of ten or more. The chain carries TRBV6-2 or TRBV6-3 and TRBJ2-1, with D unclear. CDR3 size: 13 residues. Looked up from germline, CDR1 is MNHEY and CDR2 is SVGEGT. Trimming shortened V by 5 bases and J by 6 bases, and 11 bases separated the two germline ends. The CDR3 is CASSPAAPNEQFF. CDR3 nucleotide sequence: TGTGCCAGCAGTCCCGCAGCCCCCAATGAGCAGTTCTTC.

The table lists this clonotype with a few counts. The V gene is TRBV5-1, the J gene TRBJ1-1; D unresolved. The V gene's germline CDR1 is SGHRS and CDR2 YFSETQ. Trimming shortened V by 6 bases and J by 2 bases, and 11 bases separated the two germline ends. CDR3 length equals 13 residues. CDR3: CASTEPPNTEAFF. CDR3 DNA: TGCGCCAGCACAGAGCCCCCCAACACTGAAGCTTTCTTT.

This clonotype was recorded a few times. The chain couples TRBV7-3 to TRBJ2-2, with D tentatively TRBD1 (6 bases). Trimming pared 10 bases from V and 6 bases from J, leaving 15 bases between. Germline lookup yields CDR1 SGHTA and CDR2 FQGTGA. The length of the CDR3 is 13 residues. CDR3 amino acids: CATNREGAGELFF. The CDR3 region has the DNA TGTGCCACTAACAGGGAAGGGGCCGGGGAGCTGTTTTTT.

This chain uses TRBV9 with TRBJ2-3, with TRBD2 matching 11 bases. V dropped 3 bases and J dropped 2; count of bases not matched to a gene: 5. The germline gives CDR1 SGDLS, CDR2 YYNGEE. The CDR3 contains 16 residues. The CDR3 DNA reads TGTGCCAGCAGCGAAGGGACTAGCGGATACACAGATACGCAGTATTTT. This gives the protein CASSEGTSGYTDTQYF.

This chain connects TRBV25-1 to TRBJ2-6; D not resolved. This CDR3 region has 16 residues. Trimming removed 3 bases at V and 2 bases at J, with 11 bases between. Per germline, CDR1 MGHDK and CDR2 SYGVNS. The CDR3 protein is CASSDPQTPGANVLTF. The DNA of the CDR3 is TGTGCCAGCAGTGATCCGCAGACTCCTGGGGCCAACGTCCTGACTTTC.